A selection of T cell receptor beta chains follows, all from one sample in a study of metastatic and nonmetastatic thyroid tumors. TCRdb called clones again from the PCR reads with MiXCR. The sample gives fewer than 100,000 clones, under 15% of which show up once; roughly 3.6% is in the top ten. Sample: blood. Receptor source: a female donor with papillary thyroid cancer or a benign thyroid nodule (not recorded which). Some clones in this sample may be carry-over from other donors' samples. CDR3s include the opening cysteine and the closing phenylalanine or tryptophan. Fields, in order: V gene, D gene, J gene, clone size, CDR3 protein, CDR3 DNA. A D gene is named only where the DNA matches it firmly. Clone size is stated in some rows and not others, as once, few, many or a class when expanded.

TRBV28	TRBD2	TRBJ2-1	-	CASTRLAANEQFF	TGTGCCAGCACCCGACTAGCGGCTAATGAGCAGTTCTTC
TRBV7-9	TRBD1	TRBJ1-2	many	CASSMTGDGYTF	TGTGCCAGCAGCATGACAGGGGACGGCTACACCTTC
TRBV2	-	TRBJ1-2	-	CASIDPSPARANGYTF	TGTGCCAGCATTGACCCCTCACCGGCACGGGCAAATGGCTACACCTTC
TRBV27	-	TRBJ2-6	many	CASSPFWPRTGANVLTF	TGTGCCAGCAGTCCATTCTGGCCGAGAACGGGGGCCAACGTCCTGACTTTC
TRBV4-1	-	TRBJ1-1	many	CASSQSGDLNTEAFF	TGCGCCAGCAGCCAGTCAGGGGACCTGAACACTGAAGCTTTCTTT
TRBV7-2	-	TRBJ2-3	many	CASSFGGFDTDTQYF	TGTGCCAGCAGCTTTGGAGGCTTTGACACAGATACGCAGTATTTT
TRBV11-2	TRBD2	TRBJ2-3	many	CASSLGLAGGSFTDTQYF	TGTGCCAGCAGCTTAGGACTAGCGGGGGGATCATTCACAGATACGCAGTATTTT
TRBV28	-	TRBJ1-6	many	CASSRETGGYSPLHF	TGTGCCAGCAGTCGAGAGACAGGCGGATACTCACCCCTCCACTTT
TRBV3-1	-	TRBJ1-1	many	CASSPPGPTEAFF	TGTGCCAGCAGCCCCCCAGGGCCTACTGAAGCTTTCTTT
TRBV27	-	TRBJ2-5	many	CASSLVQGGYQETQYF	TGTGCCAGCAGCCTAGTGCAGGGGGGGTACCAAGAGACCCAGTACTTC
TRBV20-1	-	TRBJ2-3	many	CSARDSAKSTDTQYF	TGCAGTGCTAGAGATTCGGCTAAGAGCACAGATACGCAGTATTTT
TRBV4-2	-	TRBJ1-6	many	CASSQATNSPLHF	TGTGCCAGCAGCCAAGCGACTAATTCACCCCTCCACTTT
TRBV15	TRBD1	TRBJ1-2	many	CATSPEDRNYGYTF	TGTGCCACCAGCCCGGAGGACAGGAACTATGGCTACACCTTC
TRBV6-1	-	TRBJ1-3	many	CASRPGGWENTIYF	TGTGCCAGCAGGCCTGGTGGTTGGGAAAACACCATATATTTT
TRBV20-1	-	TRBJ2-7	many	CSATPPTSYEQYF	TGCAGTGCCACCCCACCGACCTCCTACGAGCAGTACTTC
TRBV7-3	TRBD2	TRBJ2-7	many	CASSPQGGQPYEQYF	TGTGCCAGCAGCCCTCAGGGAGGGCAGCCCTACGAGCAGTACTTC